These 14 T cell receptor beta chains share one sample of origin, sequenced in a study of T cell responses to AZD1222 COVID-19 vaccine. The assay was immunoSEQ multiplex PCR, and TCRdb's table has in-frame clones only and misses some. Of some 130,000 clones listed, roughly 93% are singletons. The sample was peripheral blood, taken 28 days after the second AZD1222 dose. The receptor set was obtained from an adult who received the AZD1222 COVID-19 vaccine.

With regard to this clone: A junction boundary mismatches the germline segment, possibly from a read error. The V gene is TRBV5-1, the J gene TRBJ2-3; D is unclear. The CDR3 runs to 14 residues. The germline V gene has CDR1 SGHRS and CDR2 YFSETQ. CDR3 DNA: TGCGCCAGCAGCGCCGACGCACAGAGAGCTACGCAGTGTTTT. Translated, it gives CASSADAQRATQCF.

The V call is TRBV28, the J call TRBJ1-1; TRBD1 might be the D (5 bases). Between the trimmed V and J ends, which lost 3 bases and 2 bases, there was a span of 7 bases. The V gene's germline CDR1 is MDHEN and CDR2 SYDVKM. The CDR3 runs to 13 residues. The CDR3 reads CASSFRGNTEAFF. The CDR3 DNA reads as TGTGCCAGCAGTTTTAGGGGAAACACTGAAGCTTTCTTT.

For the CDR3, the DNA is TGTGCCAGCAGCTTAGGACAGGGGGTTTCACCCCTCCACTTT. Translated: CASSLGQGVSPLHF. The chain is built from TRBV5-6 and TRBJ1-6; 10 bases line up with TRBD1. The V and J ends lost 2 bases and 9 bases, in that order; junction bases with no gene match: 2. Germline CDR1 and CDR2: SGHDT and YYEEEE. This CDR3 has 14 residues. The full variable domain, completed using reference TRBV5-6 and TRBJ1-6, is DAGVTQSPTHLIKTRGQQVTLRCSPKSGHDTVSWYQQALGQGPQFIFQYYEEEERQRGNFPDRFSGHQFPNYSSELNVNALLLGDSALYLCASSLGQGVSPLHFGNGTRLTVT.

The chain links TRBV4-1 to TRBJ1-1, with a possible D match to TRBD1 (5 bases). V lost 2 bases and J 11 bases, leaving 18 bases between the germline ends. Germline V gives CDR1 MGHRA, CDR2 YSYEKL. This CDR3 contains 14 residues. For the CDR3, the DNA is TGCGCCAGCAGCCAACCAGACAGTAGAAATAAGGCTTTCTTT. As protein: CASSQPDSRNKAFF.

The chain joins TRBV18 to TRBJ2-3; D possibly corresponds to TRBD2 (7 bases). Germline V gene data show CDR1 as KGHSH and CDR2 as LQKENI. The CDR3 totals 17 residues. V dropped 1 base and J dropped 2 bases, with 16 bases sitting between them. CDR3 nucleotide sequence: TGTGCCAGCTCACCACTTGGCCAGGGGAGGGCCACAGATACGCAGTATTTT. The encoded protein is CASSPLGQGRATDTQYF.

The V and J genes are TRBV21-1 and TRBJ2-1; the table's D call TRBD2 went unverified against the DNA. TRBV21-1 is an annotated pseudogene. This CDR3 region has 17 residues. The CDR3 loop reads CASSKSSGKARDGEQFF. As DNA, the CDR3 is TGTGCCAGCAGCAAATCCTCCGGCAAGGCTAGAGATGGTGAGCAGTTCTTC.

The gene calls are TRBV5-1 and TRBJ2-2, with 11 nucleotides matching TRBD2. CDR3 size: 16 residues. In germline, CDR1 is SGHRS, CDR2 YFSETQ. With 2 bases clipped from V and 3 bases from J, the junction kept 3 bases outside the gene matches. For the CDR3, the DNA is TGCGCCAGCAGCTTAATGGGACTAGCGGACACCGGGGAGCTGTTTTTT. Encoded protein: CASSLMGLADTGELFF.

Here the CDR3 DNA reads TGTGCCAGCAGCCGGACTAGCGGGAGCCGTAGGGACGAGCAGTACTTC. It yields the protein CASSRTSGSRRDEQYF. V is TRBV7-9 and J is TRBJ2-7, with 13 bases aligning to TRBD2. Germline V gene data show CDR1 as SEHNR and CDR2 as FQNEAQ (reference sequence). The CDR3 runs to 16 residues. The V segment lost 5 bases and the J segment 5 bases; nucleotides outside the gene matches: 9.

CDR3 protein: CSASTGFRGGDEQYF. As DNA, the CDR3 is TGCAGCGCCTCGACAGGGTTTAGAGGAGGGGACGAGCAGTACTTC. The J gene is TRBJ2-7, the V gene TRBV29-1; tentative D call: TRBD1 (7 bases). Germline V gene sequence: CDR1 SQVTM, CDR2 ANQGSEA. V lost 7 bases to trimming and J lost 5 bases, with 24 bases between them. The CDR3 runs 15 residues.

The chain combines TRBV6-5 with TRBJ1-6, with D unresolved. From germline, CDR1 is MNHEY and CDR2 SVGAGI. The V end was cut by 2 bases, the J end by 5 bases, with 7 bases between. The CDR3 covers 14 residues. DNA for the CDR3: TGTGCCAGCAGTTACGGCGGCGATAATTCACCCCTCCACTTT. The encoded protein is CASSYGGDNSPLHF.

V gene TRBV3-1 (or the pseudogene TRBV3-2) combines with J gene TRBJ1-4, with 8 bases aligning to TRBD1. Germline loops: CDR1 LGHDT, CDR2 YNNKEL (reference sequence). The V segment lost 1 base and the J segment 6 bases; nucleotides outside the gene matches: 10. CDR3 length: 17 residues. The CDR3 region is CASSQVTTGTGDEKLFF. The CDR3 coding sequence is TGTGCCAGCAGCCAAGTAACCACAGGGACAGGAGATGAAAAACTGTTTTTT.

This chain uses TRBV27 with TRBJ1-3; weak D call: TRBD1 (6 bases). The ends were cut back, 6 bases at V and 6 bases at J, with 12 bases in the middle. This CDR3 has 13 amino acids. The V gene's germline CDR1 is MNHEY and CDR2 SMNVEV (reference sequence). The CDR3 DNA sequence: TGTGCCAGCAGAAGTCGGACAGCAAACACCATATATTTT. Protein: CASRSRTANTIYF.

CDR3 sequence: CASSLGNGGTGELFF. As DNA, the CDR3 is TGTGCCAGCAGCTTAGGGAACGGGGGGACCGGGGAGCTGTTTTTT. The chain uses TRBV11-2 and TRBJ2-2; TRBD2 agrees at 7 bases. Germline loops: CDR1 SGHAT, CDR2 FQNNGV. The length of the CDR3 is 15 residues. V trimming: 1 base; J trimming: 5 bases; junction bases outside the gene matches: 4.

V is TRBV2 and J is TRBJ1-4; perhaps TRBD1 as D (5 bases). The length of the CDR3 is 14 residues. V was pared by 2 bases and J by 7 bases, with 11 bases between. Germline CDR1 reads SNHLY; CDR2 reads FYNNEI. This chain's CDR3 is CASSELVGGEKLFF. CDR3 nucleotide sequence: TGTGCCAGCAGTGAATTGGTTGGGGGTGAAAAACTGTTTTTT. Variable domain in full (rest from reference TRBV2 and TRBJ1-4): EPEVTQTPSHQVTQMGQEVILRCVPISNHLYFYWYRQILGQKVEFLVSFYNNEISEKSEIFDDQFSVERPDGSNFTLKIRSTKLEDSAMYFCASSELVGGEKLFFGSGTQLSVL.